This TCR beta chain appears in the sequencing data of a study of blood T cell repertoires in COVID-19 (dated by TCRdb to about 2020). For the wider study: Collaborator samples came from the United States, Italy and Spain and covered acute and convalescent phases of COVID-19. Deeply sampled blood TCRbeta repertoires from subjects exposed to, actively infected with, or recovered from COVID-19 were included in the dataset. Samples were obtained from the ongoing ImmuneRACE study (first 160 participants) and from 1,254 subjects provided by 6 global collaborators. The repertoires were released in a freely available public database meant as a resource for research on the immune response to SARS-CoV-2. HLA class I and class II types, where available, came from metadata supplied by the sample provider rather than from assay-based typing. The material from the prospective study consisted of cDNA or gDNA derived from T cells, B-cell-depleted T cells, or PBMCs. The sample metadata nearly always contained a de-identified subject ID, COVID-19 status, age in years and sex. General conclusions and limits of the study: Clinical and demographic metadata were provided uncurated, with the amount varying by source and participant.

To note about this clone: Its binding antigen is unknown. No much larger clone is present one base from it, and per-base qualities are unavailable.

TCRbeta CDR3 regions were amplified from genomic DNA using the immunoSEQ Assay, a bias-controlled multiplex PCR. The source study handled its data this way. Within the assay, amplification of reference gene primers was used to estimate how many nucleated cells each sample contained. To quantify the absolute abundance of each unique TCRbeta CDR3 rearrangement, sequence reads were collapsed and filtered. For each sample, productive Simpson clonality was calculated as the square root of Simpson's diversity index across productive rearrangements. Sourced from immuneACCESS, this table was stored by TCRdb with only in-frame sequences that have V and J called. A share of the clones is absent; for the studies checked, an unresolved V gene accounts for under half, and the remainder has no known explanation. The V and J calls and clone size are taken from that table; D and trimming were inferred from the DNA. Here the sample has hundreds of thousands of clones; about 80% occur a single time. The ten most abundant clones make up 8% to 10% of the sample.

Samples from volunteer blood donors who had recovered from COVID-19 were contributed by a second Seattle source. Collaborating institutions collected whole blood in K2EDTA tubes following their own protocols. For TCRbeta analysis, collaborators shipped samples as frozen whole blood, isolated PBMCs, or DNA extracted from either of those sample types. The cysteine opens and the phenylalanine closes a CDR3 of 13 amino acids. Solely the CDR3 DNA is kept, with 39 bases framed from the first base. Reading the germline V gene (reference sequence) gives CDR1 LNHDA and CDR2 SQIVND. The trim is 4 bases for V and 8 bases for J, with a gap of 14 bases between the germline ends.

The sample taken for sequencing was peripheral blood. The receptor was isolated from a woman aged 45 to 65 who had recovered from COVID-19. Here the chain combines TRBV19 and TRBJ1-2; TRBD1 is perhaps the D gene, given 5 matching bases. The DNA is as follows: TGTGCCAGTAGTAACCTCAGGGTTTACGGCTACACCTTC. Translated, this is CASSNLRVYGYTF.